This T cell receptor beta chain was sequenced during a study of blood T cell repertoires in COVID-19. For the study at large: Specimens from acute and convalescent COVID-19 originated in the United States, Italy and Spain. PBMCs, B-cell-depleted T cells, or T cells provided the cDNA or gDNA that made up the material.

Germline values: CDR1 SGHRS, CDR2 YFSETQ. The CDR3 runs to 15 residues. V was shortened by 1 base and J by 5 bases, with 16 bases between the two germline ends. Per the original methods: Using reference gene primer amplification, nucleated cell counts were estimated. Measured with immunoSEQ multiplex PCR; TCRdb has only the in-frame clones, and not every one. V and J calls and clone size are given by that table; D and trimming were obtained from the DNA. The sample records 100,000 to 150,000 clones, approximately 85% being singletons. The Seattle patients joined while their infection was active and were tracked longitudinally afterward.

The V and J genes are TRBV5-1 and TRBJ2-7; D may be TRBD2 (6 bases). The sequencing input was peripheral blood. The receptor was isolated from an elderly woman with COVID-19, enrolled during active disease. CDR3 DNA: TGCGCCAGCAGCTTGACGGTGGGGGGTCGGGACGAGCAGTACTTC. It translates to CASSLTVGGRDEQYF.